This T cell receptor (beta chain) was identified during a study of blood T cell repertoires in COVID-19. The V gene's germline CDR1 is MNHEY and CDR2 SVGEGT. This CDR3 is built from 15 residues. The V and J ends lost 4 bases and 2 bases, in that order; junction bases with no gene match: 4. Ages ranged from about 18 to 89 years, with residence in about 23 US areas. Someone with COVID-19 had been met by exposed participants within 2 weeks before study entry. Measured with immunoSEQ multiplex PCR; TCRdb has only the in-frame clones, and not every one. The repertoire holds approximately 300,000 clones, with 85% as singletons.

Specimen: PBMCs or T cells enriched from blood (not recorded which). This clonotype was sampled from a woman under 40 who had been exposed to COVID-19. The rearrangement links TRBV6-2 or TRBV6-3 to TRBJ2-2; 7 nucleotides align to TRBD2. The CDR3 nucleotides read TGTGCCAGCAGTTCACTAGCGCTAAACACCGGGGAGCTGTTTTTT. Its translation is CASSSLALNTGELFF.